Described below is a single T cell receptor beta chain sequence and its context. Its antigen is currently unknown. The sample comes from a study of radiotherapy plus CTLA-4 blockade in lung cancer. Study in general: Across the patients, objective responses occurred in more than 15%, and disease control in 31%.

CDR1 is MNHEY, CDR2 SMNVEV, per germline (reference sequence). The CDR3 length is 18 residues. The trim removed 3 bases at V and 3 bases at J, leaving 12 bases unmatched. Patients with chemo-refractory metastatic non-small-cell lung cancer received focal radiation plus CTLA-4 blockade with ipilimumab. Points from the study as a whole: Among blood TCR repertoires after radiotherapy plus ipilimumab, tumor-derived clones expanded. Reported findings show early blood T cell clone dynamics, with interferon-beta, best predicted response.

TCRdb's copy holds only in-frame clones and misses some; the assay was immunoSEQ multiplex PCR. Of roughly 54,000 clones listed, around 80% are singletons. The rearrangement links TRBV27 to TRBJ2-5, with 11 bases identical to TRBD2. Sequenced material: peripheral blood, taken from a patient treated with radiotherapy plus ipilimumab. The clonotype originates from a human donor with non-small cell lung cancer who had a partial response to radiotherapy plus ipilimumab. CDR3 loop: CASSLTWGTSGGEETQYF. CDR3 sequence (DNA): TGTGCCAGCAGTTTGACCTGGGGAACTAGCGGGGGAGAAGAGACCCAGTACTTC.